These 18 T cell receptor beta chains share one sample of origin, sequenced in a study of PD-L1 blockade in urothelial cancer. Assay: immunoSEQ multiplex PCR; the TCRdb copy retains only in-frame clones and omits some. The data contain 85,000 to 100,000 clones, approximately 91% of them singletons. This specimen consisted of PBMCs, obtained around atezolizumab (anti-PD-L1) treatment. These receptors all stem from a man aged 55 to 70 with urothelial cancer.

The rearrangement uses TRBV4-3 and TRBJ2-5, with 11 bases identical to TRBD2. Per the germline V gene, CDR1 is LGHNA and CDR2 is YSLEER. The CDR3 has 16 amino acids. With V trimmed by 0 bases and J by 5 bases, 5 bases remained unmatched. CDR3 nucleotide sequence: TGCGCCAGCAGCCAAGAGGCTAGCGGGAGGTTGGAGACCCAGTACTTC. It translates to CASSQEASGRLETQYF.

The chain recombines TRBV4-2 with TRBJ1-6, with D uncertain. In germline, CDR1 is LGHNA, CDR2 YNFKEQ. V lost 1 base to trimming and J lost 7 bases, with 8 bases between them. This CDR3 has 14 amino acids. The chain's CDR3 is CASSQVAINSPLHF. The CDR3, as DNA: TGTGCCAGCAGCCAAGTGGCAATCAATTCACCCCTCCACTTT.

V gene TRBV5-1 combines with J gene TRBJ2-2, with unresolved D. CDR3 size: 15 residues. Germline loops: CDR1 SGHRS, CDR2 YFSETQ. V was cut by 0 bases and J by 2 bases, with 8 bases left in between. The chain's CDR3 is CASSLDNFNTGELFF. CDR3 in DNA: TGCGCCAGCAGCTTGGATAACTTTAACACCGGGGAGCTGTTTTTT.

The V gene is TRBV11-3, the J gene TRBJ2-2; D remains unclear. With 5 bases removed from V and 2 bases from J, the gap between germline ends came to 3 bases. Per the germline V gene, CDR1 is SGHNT and CDR2 is YENEEA. The CDR3 is 12 residues long. CDR3 loop: CASSPNTGELFF. DNA of the CDR3: TGTGCCAGCAGCCCTAACACCGGGGAGCTGTTTTTT.

CDR3: CASSLVGARYEQYF. CDR3 coding DNA: TGTGCCAGCAGCTTGGTGGGGGCGCGCTACGAGCAGTACTTC. The chain carries TRBV5-6 and TRBJ2-7, with D possibly being TRBD1 (6 bases). Germline CDR1 reads SGHDT; CDR2 reads YYEEEE. The CDR3 spans 14 residues. V dropped 0 bases and J dropped 3 bases, with 10 bases sitting between them.

The V and J genes are TRBV5-1 and TRBJ2-7, with D maybe TRBD1 (6 bases). The CDR3 length is 16 residues. Between the trimmed V and J ends, which lost 1 base and 2 bases, there was a span of 16 bases. Germline CDR1 is SGHRS and CDR2 is YFSETQ. CDR3 DNA: TGCGCCAGCAGCTTGAACGCTCGGACAGAAACCTACGAGCAGTACTTC. It specifies CASSLNARTETYEQYF.

This chain links TRBV28 with TRBJ2-7; 12 bases agree with TRBD2. The CDR3 contains 16 residues. The V segment lost 1 base and the J segment 3 bases; nucleotides outside the gene matches: 4. CDR1 is MDHEN and CDR2 is SYDVKM in the germline V gene. For the CDR3, the DNA is TGTGCCAGCAGTTTATACCGACTAGCGGGAGACTACGAGCAGTACTTC. This encodes CASSLYRLAGDYEQYF.

V and J are TRBV4-1 and TRBJ2-1, with TRBD1 as a possible D gene (6 bases). This CDR3 comprises 17 residues. Germline CDR1 MGHRA, CDR2 YSYEKL. The ends were cut back, 0 bases at V and 4 bases at J, with 16 bases in the middle. CDR3 in DNA: TGCGCCAGCAGCCAAGACGGGTCGCTAGGGGGTTACAATGAGCAGTTCTTC. Protein product: CASSQDGSLGGYNEQFF.

This sequence joins TRBV5-1 and TRBJ2-1; no firm D call. CDR3 length: 16 amino acids. Trimming stripped 0 bases from V and 2 bases from J, with 12 bases between. Looked up from germline, CDR1 is SGHRS and CDR2 is YFSETQ. CDR3 protein: CASSLGLGSAYNEQFF. CDR3 sequence (DNA): TGCGCCAGCAGCTTGGGGCTCGGAAGCGCCTACAATGAGCAGTTCTTC. Variable domain in full (rest from reference TRBV5-1 and TRBJ2-1): KAGVTQTPRYLIKTRGQQVTLSCSPISGHRSVSWYQQTPGQGLQFLFEYFSETQRNKGNFPGRFSGRQFSNSRSEMNVSTLELGDSALYLCASSLGLGSAYNEQFFGPGTRLTVL.

V gene TRBV5-1 combines with J gene TRBJ2-3; 7 bases align to TRBD2. Germline lookup yields CDR1 SGHRS and CDR2 YFSETQ. This CDR3 has 15 amino acids. The V gene end was trimmed by 1 base and the J gene end by 4 bases; junction bases not matched to a gene: 6. The CDR3 nucleotides are TGCGCCAGCAGCTTGATCACGGGAGGATCAGATACGCAGTATTTT. Residues: CASSLITGGSDTQYF. Supplemented by reference TRBV5-1 and TRBJ2-3, the full variable domain reads KAGVTQTPRYLIKTRGQQVTLSCSPISGHRSVSWYQQTPGQGLQFLFEYFSETQRNKGNFPGRFSGRQFSNSRSEMNVSTLELGDSALYLCASSLITGGSDTQYFGPGTRLTVL.

The chain joins TRBV2 to TRBJ1-5; TRBD1 matches 8 bases. The germline gives CDR1 SNHLY, CDR2 FYNNEI. V dropped 3 bases and J dropped 2; count of bases not matched to a gene: 3. The CDR3 runs 15 residues. CDR3 nucleotide sequence: TGTGCCAGCAGTGATCAGGGGGCTGGCAATCAGCCCCAGCATTTT. Translated: CASSDQGAGNQPQHF.

V and J are TRBV27 and TRBJ2-7; D is uncertain. The CDR3 consists of 14 residues. The germline V and J ends were trimmed by 0 bases and 4 bases, with 10 bases remaining between them. From germline, CDR1 is MNHEY and CDR2 SMNVEV (reference sequence). The CDR3 sequence is CASSLSVGIYEQYF. Here the CDR3 DNA reads TGTGCCAGCAGTTTATCGGTTGGCATTTACGAGCAGTACTTC.

CDR3 in amino acids: CATKLNSESYEQYF. CDR3 in DNA: TGTGCCACCAAGCTGAATTCTGAATCCTACGAGCAGTACTTC. The gene calls are TRBV2 and TRBJ2-7; D not certain. CDR1 is SNHLY and CDR2 is FYNNEI in the germline V gene. Trimming took 10 bases from V and 1 from J, leaving 17 bases between them. The CDR3 loop spans 14 amino acids.

This chain uses TRBV27 with TRBJ1-5; D gene ambiguous. The germline gives CDR1 MNHEY, CDR2 SMNVEV (reference sequence). The CDR3 sequence is 14 residues long. V was pared by 6 bases and J by 3 bases, with 12 bases between. The CDR3 DNA sequence: TGTGCCAGCAGAGGCTACAGCTCCAATCAGCCCCAGCATTTT. As protein: CASRGYSSNQPQHF.

This sequence joins TRBV14 and TRBJ1-2, with a weak D call TRBD1 (6 bases). Trimming cost V 4 bases and J 13 bases, with 19 bases left between them. Germline values: CDR1 SGHDN, CDR2 FVKESK. CDR3 length: 13 amino acids. The CDR3, as DNA: TGTGCCAGCAGCCTGGGACAACCTCTCCCCTTCACCTTC. It codes for CASSLGQPLPFTF.

This clone was counted only a few times. The chain links TRBV6-1 to TRBJ1-6, with 9 bases aligning to TRBD1. The CDR3 totals 16 residues. Germline CDR1 MNHNS, CDR2 SASEGT. V lost 3 bases and J lost 4; bases outside the gene matches: 4. The CDR3 loop reads CASSESGTGYNSPLHF. In DNA, the CDR3 is TGTGCCAGCAGTGAGTCCGGGACAGGGTATAATTCACCCCTCCACTTT.

The V gene is TRBV11-2, the J gene TRBJ1-1, with 7 positions matching TRBD1. The V segment lost 3 bases and the J segment 2 bases; nucleotides outside the gene matches: 6. Germline V gives CDR1 SGHAT, CDR2 FQNNGV. The CDR3 covers 15 residues. The CDR3 is CASSFSGTVNTEAFF. The CDR3 coding sequence is TGTGCCAGCAGCTTTTCCGGGACAGTTAACACTGAAGCTTTCTTT.

The chain has TRBV5-1 and TRBJ2-4; the D gene is possibly TRBD2 (6 bases). Germline values: CDR1 SGHRS, CDR2 YFSETQ. V lost 0 bases and J 0 bases, leaving 10 bases between the germline ends. This CDR3 contains 16 residues. The CDR3 loop reads CASSLEVAAAKNIQYF. CDR3 in DNA: TGCGCCAGCAGCTTGGAGGTAGCGGCAGCCAAAAACATTCAGTACTTC.